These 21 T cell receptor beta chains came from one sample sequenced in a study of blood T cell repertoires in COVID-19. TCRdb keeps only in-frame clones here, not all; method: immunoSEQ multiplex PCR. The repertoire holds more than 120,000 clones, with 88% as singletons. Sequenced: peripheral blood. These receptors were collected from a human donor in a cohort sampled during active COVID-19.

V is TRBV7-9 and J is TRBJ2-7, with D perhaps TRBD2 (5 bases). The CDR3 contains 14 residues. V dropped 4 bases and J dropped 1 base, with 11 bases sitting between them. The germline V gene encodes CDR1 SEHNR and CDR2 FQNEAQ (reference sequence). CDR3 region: CASSSTSRSYEQYF. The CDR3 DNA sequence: TGTGCCAGCAGCTCTACTAGTCGGTCCTACGAGCAGTACTTC.

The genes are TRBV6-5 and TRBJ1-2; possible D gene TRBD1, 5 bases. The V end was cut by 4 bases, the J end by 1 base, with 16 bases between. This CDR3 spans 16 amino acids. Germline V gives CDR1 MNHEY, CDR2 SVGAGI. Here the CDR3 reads CASSSQSSGINYGYTF. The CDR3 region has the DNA TGTGCCAGCAGTTCCCAGTCGTCAGGGATTAACTATGGCTACACCTTC.

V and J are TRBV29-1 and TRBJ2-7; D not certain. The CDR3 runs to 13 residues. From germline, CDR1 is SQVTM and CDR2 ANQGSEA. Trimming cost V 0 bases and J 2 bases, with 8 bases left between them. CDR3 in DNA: TGCAGCGTTGAAGATTACAGTACCTACGAGCAGTACTTC. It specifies CSVEDYSTYEQYF.

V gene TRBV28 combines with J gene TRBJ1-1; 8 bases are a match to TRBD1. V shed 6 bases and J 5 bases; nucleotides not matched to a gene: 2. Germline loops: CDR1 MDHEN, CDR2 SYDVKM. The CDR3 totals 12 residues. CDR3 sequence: CASRQGGTEAFF. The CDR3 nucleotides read TGTGCCAGCAGACAGGGGGGGACTGAAGCTTTCTTT.

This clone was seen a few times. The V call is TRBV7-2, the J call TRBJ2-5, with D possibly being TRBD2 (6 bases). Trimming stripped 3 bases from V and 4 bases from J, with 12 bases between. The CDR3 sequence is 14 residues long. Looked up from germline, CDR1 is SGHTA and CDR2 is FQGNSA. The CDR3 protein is CASSFRRGSETQYF. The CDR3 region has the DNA TGTGCCAGCAGCTTCAGGCGGGGATCAGAGACCCAGTACTTC.

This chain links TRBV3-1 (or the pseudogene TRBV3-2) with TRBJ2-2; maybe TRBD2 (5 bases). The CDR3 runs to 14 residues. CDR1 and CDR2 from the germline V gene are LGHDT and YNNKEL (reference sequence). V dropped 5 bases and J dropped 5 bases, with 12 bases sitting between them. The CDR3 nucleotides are TGTGCCAGCAGCACGAACGCGGGTACCGGGGAGCTGTTTTTT. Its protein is CASSTNAGTGELFF.

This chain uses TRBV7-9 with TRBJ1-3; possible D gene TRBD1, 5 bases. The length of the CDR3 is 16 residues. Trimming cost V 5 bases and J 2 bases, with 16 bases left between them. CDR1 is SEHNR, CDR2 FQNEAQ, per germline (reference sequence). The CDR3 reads CASSEQGLFPGNTIYF. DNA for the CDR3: TGTGCCAGCAGCGAGCAGGGTTTGTTCCCTGGAAACACCATATATTTT.

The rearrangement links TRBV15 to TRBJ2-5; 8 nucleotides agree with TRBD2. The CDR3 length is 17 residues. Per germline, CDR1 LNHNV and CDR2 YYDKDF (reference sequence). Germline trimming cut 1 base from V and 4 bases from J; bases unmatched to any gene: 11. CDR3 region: CATSRGDIPGLVETQYF. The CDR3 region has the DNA TGTGCCACCAGCAGAGGTGACATTCCGGGACTAGTAGAGACCCAGTACTTC. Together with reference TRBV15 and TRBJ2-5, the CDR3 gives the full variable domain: DAMVIQNPRYQVTQFGKPVTLSCSQTLNHNVMYWYQQKSSQAPKLLFHYYDKDFNNEADTPDNFQSRRPNTSFCFLDIRSPGLGDTAMYLCATSRGDIPGLVETQYFGPGTRLLVL.

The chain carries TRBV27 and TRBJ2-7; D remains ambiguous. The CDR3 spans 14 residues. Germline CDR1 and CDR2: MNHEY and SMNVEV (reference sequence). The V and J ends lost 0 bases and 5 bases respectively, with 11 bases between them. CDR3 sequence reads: CASSLSPRSDEQYF. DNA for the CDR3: TGTGCCAGCAGTTTATCGCCCCGATCGGACGAGCAGTACTTC.

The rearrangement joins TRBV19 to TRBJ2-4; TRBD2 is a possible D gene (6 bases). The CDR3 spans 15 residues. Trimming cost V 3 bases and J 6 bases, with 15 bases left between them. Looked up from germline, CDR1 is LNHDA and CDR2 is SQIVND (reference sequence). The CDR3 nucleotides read TGTGCCAGTAGTATCGGAGGGTTCGGAAGAAACATTCAGTACTTC. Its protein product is CASSIGGFGRNIQYF.

As DNA, the CDR3 is TGTGCCAGCTCACCAAGGCGGACAGCTAGCACAGATACGCAGTATTTT. As protein: CASSPRRTASTDTQYF. J is TRBJ2-3 and V is TRBV18; a possible D gene is TRBD1 (6 bases). Germline-derived CDR1 and CDR2 are KGHSH and LQKENI. This CDR3 is built from 16 residues. Trimming stripped 2 bases from V and 0 bases from J, with 12 bases between.

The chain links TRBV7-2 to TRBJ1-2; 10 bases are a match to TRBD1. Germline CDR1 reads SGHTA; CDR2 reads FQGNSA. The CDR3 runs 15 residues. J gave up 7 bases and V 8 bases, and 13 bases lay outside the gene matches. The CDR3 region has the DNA TGTGCCAGCCATCCTCGCTACGGACAGGGGGGTGGCTACACCTTC. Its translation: CASHPRYGQGGGYTF.

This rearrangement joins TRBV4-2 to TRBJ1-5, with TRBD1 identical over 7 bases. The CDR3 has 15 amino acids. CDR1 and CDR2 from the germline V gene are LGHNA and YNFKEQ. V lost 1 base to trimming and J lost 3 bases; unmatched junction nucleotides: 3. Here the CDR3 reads CASSQVDRDNQPQHF. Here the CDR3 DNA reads TGTGCCAGCAGCCAAGTTGACAGGGACAATCAGCCCCAGCATTTT.

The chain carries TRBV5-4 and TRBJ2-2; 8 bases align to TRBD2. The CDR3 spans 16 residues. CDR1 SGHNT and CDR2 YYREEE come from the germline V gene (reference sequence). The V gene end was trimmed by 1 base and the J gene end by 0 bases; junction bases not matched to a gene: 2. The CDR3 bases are TGTGCCAGCAGCTTGCAAGCGGGGGCGAACACCGGGGAGCTGTTTTTT. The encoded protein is CASSLQAGANTGELFF.

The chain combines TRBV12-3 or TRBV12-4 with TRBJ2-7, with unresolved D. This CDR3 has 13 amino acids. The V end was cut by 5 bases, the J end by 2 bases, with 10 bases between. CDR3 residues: CASSPGTAYEQYF. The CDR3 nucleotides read TGTGCCAGCAGTCCCGGAACAGCCTACGAGCAGTACTTC.

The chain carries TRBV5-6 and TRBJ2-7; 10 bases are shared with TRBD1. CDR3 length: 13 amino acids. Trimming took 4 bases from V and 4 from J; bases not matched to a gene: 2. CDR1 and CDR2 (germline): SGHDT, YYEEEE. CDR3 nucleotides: TGTGCCAGCAGCACGGGACAGGGGTACGAGCAGTACTTC. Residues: CASSTGQGYEQYF.

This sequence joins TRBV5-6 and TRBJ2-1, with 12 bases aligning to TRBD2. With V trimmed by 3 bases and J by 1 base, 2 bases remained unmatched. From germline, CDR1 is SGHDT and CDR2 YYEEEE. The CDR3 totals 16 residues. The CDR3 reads CASSSSGGASYNEQFF. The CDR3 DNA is TGTGCCAGCAGCTCTAGCGGGGGGGCGTCCTACAATGAGCAGTTCTTC.

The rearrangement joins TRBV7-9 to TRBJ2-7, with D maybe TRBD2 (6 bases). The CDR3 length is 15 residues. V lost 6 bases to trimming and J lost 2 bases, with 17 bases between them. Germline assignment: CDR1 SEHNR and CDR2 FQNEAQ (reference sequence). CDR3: CASRTGTDLPYEQYF. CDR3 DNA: TGTGCCAGCAGAACCGGGACTGATCTTCCCTACGAGCAGTACTTC.

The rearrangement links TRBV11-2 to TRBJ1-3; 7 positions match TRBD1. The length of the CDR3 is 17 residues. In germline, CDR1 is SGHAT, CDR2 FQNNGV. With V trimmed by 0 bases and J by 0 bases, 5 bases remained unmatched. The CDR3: CASSLERGRFSGNTIYF. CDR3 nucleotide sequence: TGTGCCAGCAGCTTAGAGAGGGGGCGCTTCTCTGGAAACACCATATATTTT.

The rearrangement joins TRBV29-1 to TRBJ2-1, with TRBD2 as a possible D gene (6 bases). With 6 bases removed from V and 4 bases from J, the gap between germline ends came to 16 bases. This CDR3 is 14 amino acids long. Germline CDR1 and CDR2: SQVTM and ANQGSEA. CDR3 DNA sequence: TGCAGCGTGCCCGGAGGGAATTTTTACAATGAGCAGTTCTTC. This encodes CSVPGGNFYNEQFF.

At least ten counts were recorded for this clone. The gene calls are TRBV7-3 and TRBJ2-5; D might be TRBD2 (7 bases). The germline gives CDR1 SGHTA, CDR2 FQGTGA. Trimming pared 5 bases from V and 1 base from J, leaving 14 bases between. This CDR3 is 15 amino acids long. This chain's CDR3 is CASSVIGGPQETQYF. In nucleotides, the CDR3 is TGTGCCAGCAGCGTAATCGGGGGGCCCCAAGAGACCCAGTACTTC.